The 26 T cell receptor beta chains below come from one sample, sequenced in a study. TCRdb names Illumina MiSeq as the instrument used. Clones were called with MiXCR by TCRdb after fastp trimmed the public reads at Q25, and only in-frame beta chains were retained. Rows with a matching CDR3 protein are joined into one entry that keeps the most common DNA and genes. Here the sample has 5,800 or so distinct CDR3 sequences; over 9% occur a single time. Under 5.5% of the sample comes from the top ten. The sample was CD4+ T cells from synovial fluid. All receptors derive from a human donor with rheumatoid arthritis.

This clonotype is labeled medium-sized. The chain uses TRBV11-3 and TRBJ2-7, with D uncertain. The length of the CDR3 is 14 residues. Trimming left V 6 bases short and J 6 bases short, with 18 bases between. Germline-derived CDR1 and CDR2 are SGHNT and YENEEA. The CDR3 nucleotides read TGTGCCAGCAGTTGGGGTTCGGGTTCCACCGAGCAGTACTTC. It yields the protein CASSWGSGSTEQYF.

A note on this clonotype: This sequence may be a read error, since a much larger clone differs from it by one base. The V and J genes are TRBV5-4 and TRBJ1-1; the D is unclear. The V end lost 0 bases, the J end lost 10 bases, and 19 bases lay between the germline ends. CDR3 length: 15 amino acids. The germline V gene encodes CDR1 SGHNT and CDR2 YYREEE (reference sequence). CDR3 coding DNA: TGTGCCAGCAGCTTGGGTACAAGCGCGCGGATTAGAGCTTTCTTT. It is translated as CASSLGTSARIRAFF.

The chain links TRBV5-1 to TRBJ1-4; TRBD1 matches at 9 bases. The trim removed 4 bases at V and 7 bases at J, leaving 5 bases unmatched. CDR1 and CDR2 from the germline V gene are SGHRS and YFSETQ. CDR3 size: 14 residues. The CDR3 DNA reads TGCGCCAGCAGCCCGGCGGGACAGGGTGAAAAACTGTTTTTT. Translating gives CASSPAGQGEKLFF.

As for this clonotype: A clone one base away is much larger, so this may be a read error. This chain links TRBV11-2 with TRBJ2-2; perhaps TRBD1 as D (6 bases). The germline V gene encodes CDR1 SGHAT and CDR2 FQNNGV. The CDR3 has 15 residues. CDR3 sequence (DNA): TGTGTCAGCAGCCCTCGGGCAGGGGACACCGGGGAGCTGTTTTTT. The encoded protein is CVSSPRAGDTGELFF.

This clonotype is judged medium-sized. The chain couples TRBV29-1 to TRBJ2-6, with TRBD1 matching over 8 bases. This CDR3 comprises 16 residues. With V trimmed by 8 bases and J by 1 base, 10 bases remained unmatched. From germline, CDR1 is SQVTM and CDR2 ANQGSEA. CDR3 protein: CSTQTGDSSGANVLTF. CDR3 sequence (DNA): TGCAGCACCCAGACAGGGGATTCGTCTGGGGCCAACGTCCTGACTTTC.

This clonotype qualifies as medium-sized. This chain joins TRBV6-1 and TRBJ1-2; D remains unclear. Trimming stripped 1 base from V and 10 bases from J, with 4 bases between. CDR1 and CDR2 (germline): MNHNS, SASEGT. This CDR3 contains 10 residues. Here the CDR3 reads CASSEVVYTF. CDR3 sequence (DNA): TGTGCCAGCAGTGAAGTGGTCTACACCTTC.

This clonotype was recorded at least ten times. The chain is built from TRBV6-5 and TRBJ2-2; no definite D call. V lost 6 bases and J 3 bases, leaving 11 bases between the germline ends. The CDR3 consists of 14 residues. Germline V gene sequence: CDR1 MNHEY, CDR2 SVGAGI. This chain's CDR3 is CASSLYRDTGELFF. Written as DNA, the CDR3 is TGTGCCAGCAGCCTATACAGAGACACCGGGGAGCTGTTTTTT.

This clonotype was counted at least ten times. The chain uses TRBV10-3 and TRBJ2-1, with TRBD2 as a possible D gene (6 bases). CDR1 and CDR2 from the germline V gene are ENHRY and SYGVKD. The V gene lost 5 bases and the J gene lost 6 bases, with 20 bases spanning the gap. CDR3 size: 16 residues. Written as DNA, the CDR3 is TGTGCCATCAGTCCCCTGGGGGGAGGCCGCGGCAATGAGCAGTTCTTC. Translating gives CAISPLGGGRGNEQFF.

The sample holds one count of this clonotype. With a far larger clone one base away, a read error is the likely cause. This chain uses TRBV7-2 with TRBJ2-7; D might be TRBD1 (6 bases). Germline CDR1 is SGHTA and CDR2 is FQGNSA. The CDR3 is 15 residues long. V was shortened by 2 bases and J by 3 bases, with 14 bases between the two germline ends. The CDR3 spells CASSLLGGLNYEQYF. CDR3 DNA: TGTGCCAGCAGCTTATTAGGGGGTCTCAACTACGAGCAGTACTTC. The variable domain in full, with the rest retrieved from reference TRBV7-2 and TRBJ2-7, is GAGVSQSPSNKVTEKGKDVELRCDPISGHTALYWYRQSLGQGLEFLIYFQGNSAPDKSGLPSDRFSAERTGGSVSTLTIQRTQQEDSAVYLCASSLLGGLNYEQYFGPGTRLTVT.

This clonotype is medium-sized (0.01 to 0.1%). The chain links TRBV3-1 to TRBJ2-1; D unclear. V lost 3 bases and J 0 bases, leaving 6 bases between the germline ends. The CDR3 runs to 14 residues. Germline V gene sequence: CDR1 LGHDT, CDR2 YNNKEL (reference sequence). In DNA form, the CDR3 reads TGTGCCAGCAGCCAGTCAAGCTCCTACAATGAGCAGTTCTTC. Amino acid sequence: CASSQSSSYNEQFF.

This clonotype was observed many times. The CDR3: CASSVSGRATDTQYF. Here the CDR3 DNA reads TGTGCCAGCAGCGTTAGCGGGAGGGCGACAGATACGCAGTATTTT. The chain recombines TRBV2 with TRBJ2-3; TRBD2 matches 11 bases. V dropped 6 bases and J dropped 3; count of bases not matched to a gene: 5. Germline CDR1 reads SNHLY; CDR2 reads FYNNEI. The CDR3 length is 15 residues.

This clonotype appeared many times. CDR3 loop: CASSQTTGGTDTQYF. The DNA of the CDR3 is TGTGCCAGCTCGCAGACGACAGGGGGGACAGATACGCAGTATTTT. This chain links TRBV18 with TRBJ2-3; 9 bases fit TRBD1. CDR1 and CDR2 from the germline V gene are KGHSH and LQKENI. J was trimmed by 3 bases and V by 6 bases; bases with no gene match: 7. The CDR3 totals 15 residues.

CDR3 sequence reads: CSARDLGTGGLVAHTDTQYF. CDR3 DNA: TGCAGTGCTAGAGACCTCGGGACAGGGGGCCTTGTAGCCCACACAGATACGCAGTATTTT. This chain joins TRBV20-1 and TRBJ2-3; 12 positions agree with TRBD1. V was pared by 0 bases and J by 2 bases, with 15 bases of the junction left unmatched. This CDR3 contains 20 residues. The germline V gene encodes CDR1 DFQATT and CDR2 SNEGSKA (reference sequence).

This clonotype qualifies as medium-sized. The chain has TRBV5-1 and TRBJ2-3, with D unresolved. The germline gives CDR1 SGHRS, CDR2 YFSETQ. V lost 2 bases, J lost 0 bases, and 10 bases lay in between. The CDR3 consists of 15 residues. The CDR3 protein is CASSFGSTSTDTQYF. CDR3 DNA: TGCGCCAGCAGCTTCGGAAGCACTAGCACAGATACGCAGTATTTT.

This clonotype is medium-sized (0.01 to 0.1%). The chain uses TRBV18 and TRBJ2-1, with 7 bases lining up with TRBD2. Looked up from germline, CDR1 is KGHSH and CDR2 is LQKENI. This CDR3 has 14 amino acids. J was trimmed by 3 bases and V by 3 bases; bases with no gene match: 2. CDR3 loop: CASSPGLDYNEQFF. The CDR3 region has the DNA TGTGCCAGCTCACCCGGACTAGACTACAATGAGCAGTTCTTC.

This clonotype was counted at least ten times. This chain uses TRBV20-1 with TRBJ2-1; TRBD2 matches at 12 bases. J was trimmed by 7 bases and V by 6 bases; bases with no gene match: 7. This CDR3 comprises 14 residues. Germline values: CDR1 DFQATT, CDR2 SNEGSKA (reference sequence). CDR3 amino acids: CSATLAGGPNEQFF. Here the CDR3 DNA reads TGCAGTGCCACACTAGCGGGAGGCCCGAATGAGCAGTTCTTC.

In its sample, this clonotype was seen many times. The J gene is TRBJ2-1, the V gene TRBV6-1; 7 nucleotides agree with TRBD1. This CDR3 is built from 16 residues. Trimming took 5 bases from V and 5 from J; bases not matched to a gene: 12. CDR1 and CDR2 (germline): MNHNS, SASEGT. CDR3 protein: CASSLTTGAVHNEQFF. CDR3 DNA sequence: TGTGCCAGCAGTCTAACAACAGGGGCCGTACACAATGAGCAGTTCTTC.

This clonotype was picked up many times. J is TRBJ1-1 and V is TRBV10-2; D remains unclear. CDR1 and CDR2 (germline): WSHSY, SAAADI. CDR3 size: 13 residues. Trimming left V 7 bases short and J 1 base short, with 10 bases between. The CDR3 spells CASTDTSNTEAFF. CDR3 DNA sequence: TGCGCCAGCACAGACACATCGAACACTGAAGCTTTCTTT.

This clonotype was counted many times. V is TRBV12-3 or TRBV12-4 and J is TRBJ2-7; D is undetermined. The ends were cut back, 5 bases at V and 2 bases at J, with 16 bases in the middle. CDR3 length: 15 residues. CDR3 nucleotide sequence: TGTGCCAGCAGTGCAGGAGCAGCCTCCACCTACGAGCAGTACTTC. Protein sequence: CASSAGAASTYEQYF.

This clonotype has more than one count but fewer than ten. V gene TRBV19 combines with J gene TRBJ2-1; 9 positions agree with TRBD2. CDR3 length: 16 residues. Germline CDR1 and CDR2: LNHDA and SQIVND (reference sequence). The J segment lost 2 bases and the V segment lost 3 bases, leaving 5 bases of the junction unmatched. The CDR3: CASSIGLAGTYNEQFF. CDR3 in DNA: TGTGCCAGTAGTATTGGCCTAGCGGGAACCTACAATGAGCAGTTCTTC.

There are a few counts of this clonotype. The chain employs TRBV18 and TRBJ1-1; weak D call: TRBD1 (5 bases). Trimming removed 6 bases at V and 5 bases at J, with 13 bases between. This CDR3 has 13 amino acids. Per the germline V gene, CDR1 is KGHSH and CDR2 is LQKENI. CDR3 residues: CASSGVEGTEAFF. CDR3 DNA sequence: TGTGCCAGCTCGGGGGTCGAGGGGACTGAAGCTTTCTTT.

This clonotype has ten or more counts. The chain couples TRBV6-1 to TRBJ2-2, with TRBD1 matching 12 bases. CDR3 length equals 14 residues. Germline V gene lookup returns CDR1 MNHNS and CDR2 SASEGT. With V trimmed by 4 bases and J by 9 bases, 3 bases remained unmatched. Written as DNA, the CDR3 is TGTGCCAGCAGTGCCGGGACAGGGGGCCGGGAGCTGTTTTTT. As protein: CASSAGTGGRELFF.

At least ten counts were recorded for this clonotype. This chain connects TRBV5-1 to TRBJ2-5; 7 nucleotides align to TRBD1. Germline loops: CDR1 SGHRS, CDR2 YFSETQ. The CDR3 spans 16 residues. The V gene end was trimmed by 0 bases and the J gene end by 0 bases; junction bases not matched to a gene: 5. CDR3 amino acids: CASSLAGQSYQETQYF. Written as DNA, the CDR3 is TGCGCCAGCAGCTTGGCGGGACAGTCGTACCAAGAGACCCAGTACTTC. Variable domain in full (rest from reference TRBV5-1 and TRBJ2-5): KAGVTQTPRYLIKTRGQQVTLSCSPISGHRSVSWYQQTPGQGLQFLFEYFSETQRNKGNFPGRFSGRQFSNSRSEMNVSTLELGDSALYLCASSLAGQSYQETQYFGPGTRLLVL.

Many counts were recorded for this clonotype. The V gene is TRBV7-9, the J gene TRBJ2-2; maybe TRBD2 (7 bases). The ends were cut back, 5 bases at V and 3 bases at J, with 19 bases in the middle. This CDR3 is 17 amino acids long. Germline V gene lookup returns CDR1 SEHNR and CDR2 FQNEAQ (reference sequence). CDR3 loop: CASSPRSGTYYTGELFF. DNA of the CDR3: TGTGCCAGCAGCCCGAGGAGCGGGACATATTACACCGGGGAGCTGTTTTTT. Filled out from reference TRBV7-9 and TRBJ2-2, the complete variable domain reads DTGVSQNPRHKITKRGQNVTFRCDPISEHNRLYWYRQTLGQGPEFLTYFQNEAQLEKSRLLSDRFSAERPKGSFSTLEIQRTEQGDSAMYLCASSPRSGTYYTGELFFGEGSRLTVL.

This clonotype was detected ten times or more. The chain has TRBV5-1 and TRBJ2-1, with 12 bases matching TRBD2. V shed 5 bases and J 2 bases; nucleotides not matched to a gene: 8. The germline CDR1 and CDR2 sequences are SGHRS and YFSETQ. The CDR3 spans 17 residues. This CDR3 reads CASSSGTSGYTYNEQFF. The CDR3 bases are TGCGCCAGCAGTTCTGGGACTAGCGGGTACACCTACAATGAGCAGTTCTTC.

In this sample, this clonotype turned up many times. This chain joins TRBV27 and TRBJ1-3; 7 bases line up with TRBD1. Trimming at V came to 4 bases and at J to 0 bases, leaving 6 bases not matched to a gene. CDR1 is MNHEY, CDR2 SMNVEV, per germline (reference sequence). There are 16 residues in the CDR3. The CDR3 spells CASSSRQGHSGNTIYF. In DNA, the CDR3 is TGTGCCAGCAGTTCCCGACAGGGACACTCTGGAAACACCATATATTTT.